Listed below are T cell receptor beta chains from one sample, sequenced in a study of blood T cell repertoires in COVID-19. Sequencing used immunoSEQ multiplex PCR; TCRdb keeps in-frame clones, though not all of them. The table includes over 150,000 clones, 87% detected once. The sequenced sample consisted of peripheral blood. The receptor source for this set is a woman in her sixties who had recovered from COVID-19. Each CDR3 is given with its conserved first and last residue. Fields, in order: V gene, J gene, clone size, D gene, CDR3 protein, CDR3 DNA. The D gene is left open where the match is weak. The listing skips clone size in some rows; elsewhere it reads once, few, many or a size class.

>TRBV4-1|TRBJ2-4|NA|TRBD1
CASSPRQGLAKNIQYF
TGCGCCAGCAGCCCGCGACAGGGTTTAGCCAAAAACATTCAGTACTTC
>TRBV28|TRBJ1-2|many|TRBD1
CASSGGQGGYGYTF
TGTGCCAGCAGTGGAGGACAGGGGGGCTATGGCTACACCTTC
>TRBV6-1|TRBJ2-1|few|TRBD2
CASSVSSGGVVYNEQFF
TGTGCCAGCAGTGTGTCTAGCGGGGGGGTCGTTTACAATGAGCAGTTCTTC
>TRBV28|TRBJ1-5|NA|TRBD1
CASSLRTGGNQPQHF
TGTGCCAGCAGTTTAAGGACAGGGGGCAATCAGCCCCAGCATTTT
>TRBV11-2|TRBJ2-7|NA|NA
CASSPGGVLWQYF
TGTGCCAGCAGCCCCGGAGGAGTACTCTGGCAGTACTTC
>TRBV12-3/TRBV12-4|TRBJ1-1|NA|NA
CASSFQGNTEAFF
TGTGCCAGCAGTTTTCAGGGGAACACTGAAGCTTTCTTT
>TRBV5-1|TRBJ1-1|NA|TRBD1
CASSSTGGLMNTEAFF
TGCGCCAGCAGCTCGACAGGGGGGCTCATGAACACTGAAGCTTTCTTT
>TRBV9|TRBJ1-2|NA|NA
CASKDRHYGYTF
TGTGCCAGCAAAGACAGACACTATGGCTACACCTTC
>TRBV6-5|TRBJ2-3|NA|NA
CASSYFGQGADTQYF
NA
>TRBV5-4|TRBJ2-1|NA|TRBD2
CASSLGGGGAGNEQFF
TGTGCCAGCAGCTTGGGCGGCGGGGGGGCCGGCAATGAGCAGTTCTTC
>TRBV30|TRBJ1-1|NA|NA
CAWSREQANTEAFF
TGTGCCTGGTCAAGGGAACAGGCGAACACTGAAGCTTTCTTT
>TRBV10-3|TRBJ2-7|NA|TRBD1
CAITGRGTHEQYF
TGTGCCATCACGGGCAGGGGGACGCACGAGCAGTACTTC
>TRBV9|TRBJ1-4|NA|TRBD1
CASSVAGGRHNEKLFF
TGTGCCAGCAGCGTAGCAGGGGGAAGACATAATGAAAAACTGTTTTTT
>TRBV28|TRBJ2-1|NA|NA
CASSPGGGINGDEQFF
TGTGCCAGCAGCCCCGGAGGGGGCATTAATGGCGATGAGCAGTTCTTC
>TRBV28|TRBJ1-1|NA|NA
CATYPGTPNTEAFF
TGTGCCACCTATCCCGGGACACCGAACACTGAAGCTTTCTTT
>TRBV4-1|TRBJ2-2|NA|TRBD1
CASSPPGQANTGELFF
TGCGCCAGCAGCCCTCCGGGACAGGCGAACACCGGGGAGCTGTTTTTT
>TRBV28|TRBJ1-3|NA|NA
CATFGGGDSGNTIYF
TGTGCCACCTTCGGAGGTGGCGACTCTGGAAACACCATATATTTT
>TRBV7-2|TRBJ2-5|few|NA
CASSQYQETQYF
TGTGCCAGCAGCCAGTACCAAGAGACCCAGTACTTC
>TRBV5-1|TRBJ2-1|NA|NA
CASSLVTDTPFDEQFF
TGCGCCAGCAGCTTGGTAACGGACACCCCCTTTGATGAGCAGTTCTTC
>TRBV28|TRBJ1-4|NA|TRBD1
CASRQGAREKLFF
TGTGCCAGCAGACAGGGGGCAAGGGAAAAACTGTTTTTT
>TRBV29-1|TRBJ2-5|NA|NA
CSVLRGHQETQYF
TGCAGCGTTCTGCGGGGGCATCAAGAGACCCAGTACTTC
>TRBV29-1|TRBJ1-3|few|TRBD1
CSVERGGPGNTIYF
TGCAGCGTTGAAAGAGGGGGCCCGGGAAACACCATATATTTT
>TRBV4-1|TRBJ2-2|NA|NA
CASSPWGTANTGELFF
TGCGCCAGCAGCCCCTGGGGCACGGCGAACACCGGGGAGCTGTTTTTT
>TRBV5-1|TRBJ2-2|NA|TRBD1
CASRPGTGVDGELFF
TGCGCCAGCAGGCCCGGGACAGGGGTTGACGGGGAGCTGTTTTTT
>TRBV5-6|TRBJ2-2|NA|NA
CASSLAAGLTGELFF
TGTGCCAGCAGCTTGGCCGCGGGCCTCACCGGGGAGCTGTTTTTT
>TRBV29-1|TRBJ2-2|NA|TRBD1
CSVDRGYTGELFF
TGCAGCGTGGACAGGGGTTACACCGGGGAGCTGTTTTTT
>TRBV5-1|TRBJ2-2|NA|TRBD1
CASRAGQGVNTGELFF
TGCGCCAGCAGGGCGGGACAGGGGGTGAACACCGGGGAGCTGTTTTTT
>TRBV28|TRBJ1-1|once|TRBD1
CASSFNRGLVAFF
TGTGCCAGCAGTTTCAACAGGGGGCTAGTAGCTTTCTTT